A single sample is the source of the 2 T cell receptor beta chains below, sequenced in a study of T cell repertoires in cytomegalovirus infection. MiXCR, applied by TCRdb to the reads, yields one record per CDR3 protein. The table shows hundreds of thousands of distinct CDR3 sequences, with around 31% occurring only once. No antigen has been identified for these receptors. The sequences come from cultured CD8+ T cells from PBMCs, collected from culture after CMV antigen stimulation. The origin of the receptors is a human donor in good health (CMV status not recorded). Some clones in this sample may be carry-over from other donors' samples.

CDR3 DNA sequence: TGTGCCAGCAGACCGGGACTAGCGGGGATGTACAATGAGCAGTTCTTC. It specifies CASRPGLAGMYNEQFF. This chain joins TRBV6-1 and TRBJ2-1; TRBD2 matches at 13 bases. The germline CDR1 and CDR2 sequences are MNHNS and SASEGT. V lost 6 bases, J lost 4 bases, and 6 bases stayed unmatched. The CDR3 covers 16 residues.

The V and J genes are TRBV7-6 and TRBJ2-2; no reliable D call. Germline V gene data show CDR1 as SGHVS and CDR2 as FNYEAQ. V lost 6 bases and J 0 bases, leaving 8 bases between the germline ends. The CDR3 loop spans 14 amino acids. CDR3 in DNA: TGTGCCAGCAGGGACGGAGCGAACACCGGGGAGCTGTTTTTT. Translated, it gives CASRDGANTGELFF.